Listed below are T cell receptor beta chains from one sample, sequenced in a study of technical replicates of blood from several donors. Measured with immunoSEQ multiplex PCR; TCRdb has only the in-frame clones, and not every one. This table holds 70,000 to 95,000 clones, 85% to 95% found once. The material sequenced was T cells isolated from PBMCs. The receptors were sampled from a human donor in good health. CDR3s include the opening cysteine and the closing phenylalanine or tryptophan. The D gene is left open where the match is weak. Expanded clones are given a class, and other clones once, few, many or no size at all.

size,V,J,D,DNA,CDR3
.,TRBV6-6,TRBJ1-5,.,TGTGCCAGCAGCGCGGGACTACAAAATCAGCCCCAGCATTTT,CASSAGLQNQPQHF
.,TRBV6-5,TRBJ1-2,TRBD1,TGTGCCAGCAGTTACGGGGACAGGGGTGGCTACACCTTC,CASSYGDRGGYTF
once,TRBV5-6,TRBJ2-7,.,TGTGCCAGCAGCACCGGGACAGGACTAGGGCTCTACGAGCAGTACTTC,CASSTGTGLGLYEQYF
.,TRBV27,TRBJ2-3,TRBD2,TGTGCCAGCAGCCCAGGACTAGCGGGAGGGTTTAGCACAGATACGCAGTATTTT,CASSPGLAGGFSTDTQYF
once,TRBV6-5,TRBJ2-3,.,TGTGCCAGCAGTTACGGTGTAGCGGTCACAGATACGCAGTATTTT,CASSYGVAVTDTQYF
.,TRBV6-5,TRBJ2-3,.,TGTGCCAGCAGTTTCATCGGGGGGCGAGTTCAGTATTTT,CASSFIGGRVQYF
.,TRBV27,TRBJ1-4,.,TGTGCCAGCAGTTTATCGGTAGAAGAAAAACTGTTTTTT,CASSLSVEEKLFF
.,TRBV5-4,TRBJ1-6,.,TGTGCCAGCAGCTTGGAGCCGTTCTCCTATAATTCACCCCTCCACTTT,CASSLEPFSYNSPLHF
.,TRBV7-3,TRBJ2-3,.,TGTGCCAGCAGCCCCAGTCCTAGAGATACGCAGTATTTT,CASSPSPRDTQYF
.,TRBV4-1,TRBJ2-7,.,TGCGCCAGCAGCCTGATAGCGGAAAGCTCCTACGAGCAGTACTTC,CASSLIAESSYEQYF
.,TRBV11-2,TRBJ2-3,TRBD2,TGTGCCAGCACCCCCCGGGGGGAAGGCACAGATACGCAGTATTTT,CASTPRGEGTDTQYF